What follows are 22 T cell receptor beta chains derived from one specimen sequenced in a study of T cells in Graves' hyperthyroidism and ophthalmopathy. Amplification yielded TCR beta CDR3 regions, with RNA transcripts as the source. A first-round RT-PCR of the TCR CDR3 used the HTBI primer set. TCRdb called the multiplex PCR reads again in MiXCR, with one record for every CDR3 protein. The top ten clones hold roughly an eighth of a sample with around 450,000 distinct CDR3 sequences, roughly 14% of them seen once. Sequencing was performed on blood. Every receptor here comes from a woman between 18 and 30 years old with Graves' hyperthyroidism.

This clonotype was found many times. The J gene is TRBJ1-1, the V gene TRBV6-2 or TRBV6-3; 8 positions match TRBD1. Losses at the gene ends were 6 bases for V and 8 bases for J; bases not matched to a gene: 8. The germline V gene has CDR1 MNHEY and CDR2 SVGEGT. The CDR3 extends over 13 amino acids. The CDR3 nucleotides read TGTGCCAGCAGCTTTCGACAGGGGTGGGAAGCTTTCTTT. As protein: CASSFRQGWEAFF.

This sequence joins TRBV9 and TRBJ2-3, with D maybe TRBD2 (5 bases). This CDR3 contains 16 residues. V gave up 4 bases and J gave up 0 bases, with 15 bases separating them. Germline V gives CDR1 SGDLS, CDR2 YYNGEE. The DNA for the CDR3 is TGTGCCAGCAGCTTCCTACGAGGGCTTAGCACAGATACGCAGTATTTT. This codes for CASSFLRGLSTDTQYF. Variable domain in full (rest from reference TRBV9 and TRBJ2-3): DSGVTQTPKHLITATGQRVTLRCSPRSGDLSVYWYQQSLDQGLQFLIQYYNGEERAKGNILERFSAQQFPDLHSELNLSSLELGDSALYFCASSFLRGLSTDTQYFGPGTRLTVL.

This clonotype was detected ten times or more. The rearrangement links TRBV5-1 to TRBJ2-1; 10 bases line up with TRBD2. The germline CDR1 and CDR2 sequences are SGHRS and YFSETQ. CDR3 length: 15 amino acids. V shed 4 bases, J shed 8 bases, and the junction held 9 bases outside the gene matches. CDR3 bases: TGCGCCAGCAGCGCCTCTAGCGGGAGTACGGATGAGCAGTTCTTC. Amino acid sequence: CASSASSGSTDEQFF.

This clonotype was detected ten times or more. The gene calls are TRBV6-2 or TRBV6-3 and TRBJ1-5; 9 nucleotides match TRBD1. CDR3 size: 15 residues. Germline-derived CDR1 and CDR2 are MNHEY and SVGEGT. Losses at the gene ends were 6 bases for V and 3 bases for J; bases not matched to a gene: 6. The CDR3 DNA follows: TGTGCCAGCAGCAGACAGGGGGTTGTCAATCAGCCCCAGCATTTT. Translated, it gives CASSRQGVVNQPQHF.

This clonotype showed up just a few times. This chain uses TRBV20-1 with TRBJ2-1, with 8 bases matching TRBD2. V lost 1 base and J lost 7; bases outside the gene matches: 24. The germline V gene encodes CDR1 DFQATT and CDR2 SNEGSKA (reference sequence). The CDR3 extends over 20 amino acids. DNA of the CDR3: TGCAGTGCTAGAGGCCCGCAAAGACTAGCGTTCCCCCCTCCGCGGAATGAGCAGTTCTTC. Its translation is CSARGPQRLAFPPPRNEQFF.

This clonotype was picked up many times. CDR3 nucleotides: TGTGCCAGCAGTTATGCATTAGGAGGGTCCTACGAGCAGTACTTC. It is translated as CASSYALGGSYEQYF. The genes are TRBV6-1 and TRBJ2-7; D is possibly TRBD2 (6 bases). V gave up 5 bases and J gave up 1 base, with 15 bases separating them. The length of the CDR3 is 15 residues. The germline gives CDR1 MNHNS, CDR2 SASEGT.

This clonotype was observed a handful of times. The rearrangement joins TRBV27 to TRBJ1-5, with 8 nucleotides matching TRBD1. J was trimmed by 5 bases and V by 5 bases; bases with no gene match: 8. Germline V CDR1 and CDR2: MNHEY, SMNVEV (reference sequence). This CDR3 is 15 amino acids long. CDR3 residues: CASSRWTGTHQPQHF. CDR3 nucleotide sequence: TGTGCCAGCAGTCGTTGGACAGGGACTCATCAGCCCCAGCATTTT.

The gene calls are TRBV28 and TRBJ1-3; tentative D call: TRBD1 (5 bases). Looked up from germline, CDR1 is MDHEN and CDR2 is SYDVKM. V lost 6 bases, J lost 9 bases, and 24 bases lay in between. The CDR3 covers 16 residues. The DNA for the CDR3 is TGTGCCAGCAGGTACATGGGGACGGGATCTGGACGCACCATATATTTT. It is translated as CASRYMGTGSGRTIYF.

The chain is built from TRBV2 and TRBJ1-2; tentative D call: TRBD1 (6 bases). Germline-derived CDR1 and CDR2 are SNHLY and FYNNEI. V lost 6 bases to trimming and J lost 4 bases, with 9 bases between them. The CDR3 covers 12 residues. CDR3: CASRVTGYGYTF. The CDR3 coding sequence is TGTGCCAGCAGGGTGACAGGCTATGGCTACACCTTC.

This clonotype was counted ten times or more. This chain joins TRBV12-3 or TRBV12-4 and TRBJ2-5; maybe TRBD2 (5 bases). V dropped 3 bases and J dropped 9 bases, with 17 bases sitting between them. The CDR3 loop spans 14 amino acids. The CDR3 coding sequence is TGTGCCAGCAGTTTCGGACTGAAAGGCGGGTCCCAGTACTTC. The encoded protein is CASSFGLKGGSQYF.

There are many counts of this clonotype. The rearrangement links TRBV11-2 to TRBJ1-6; D gene ambiguous. Per germline, CDR1 SGHAT and CDR2 FQNNGV. The germline V and J ends were trimmed by 2 bases and 3 bases, with 8 bases remaining between them. The CDR3 totals 15 residues. In DNA form, the CDR3 reads TGTGCCAGCAGCTTATCGGGCAGCTATAATTCACCCCTCCACTTT. The encoded protein is CASSLSGSYNSPLHF.

This clonotype was picked up many times. CDR3 DNA: TGTGCCAGCAGTGAAGCTCAGGCGGCGCGCGGCTACACCTTC. Residues: CASSEAQAARGYTF. The V call is TRBV6-1, the J call TRBJ1-2; no definite D call. Germline V gene sequence: CDR1 MNHNS, CDR2 SASEGT. CDR3 size: 14 residues. The V and J ends lost 0 bases and 8 bases respectively, with 13 bases between them.

This clonotype showed up many times. V is TRBV28 and J is TRBJ1-3; D may be TRBD1 (5 bases). This CDR3 is 14 amino acids long. Trimming took off 5 bases at V and 4 bases at J, with 12 bases between the two ends. Germline loops: CDR1 MDHEN, CDR2 SYDVKM. The CDR3 loop reads CASSIQGPGNTIYF. CDR3 sequence (DNA): TGTGCCAGCAGTATCCAGGGTCCGGGAAACACCATATATTTT.

About this clonotype: Given a much more abundant clone one base away, this may be a read error. The chain recombines TRBV5-1 with TRBJ2-1; D is uncertain. The V end was cut by 0 bases, the J end by 1 base, with 17 bases between. Germline V gene lookup returns CDR1 SGHRS and CDR2 YFSETQ. This CDR3 contains 18 residues. Here the CDR3 DNA reads TGCGCCAGCAGCTTGGTCGTTCTGGGTTTGGGTTCCTACAATGAGCAGTTCTTC. Amino acid sequence: CASSLVVLGLGSYNEQFF.

There are many counts of this clonotype. The J gene is TRBJ1-2, the V gene TRBV13, with D possibly matching TRBD1 (5 bases). CDR3 length equals 14 residues. Germline CDR1 reads PRHDT; CDR2 reads FYEKMQ (reference sequence). V lost 4 bases to trimming and J lost 8 bases, with 17 bases between them. This CDR3 is CASSSETTGDGYTF. The CDR3 bases are TGTGCCAGCAGCTCCGAAACGACGGGGGACGGCTACACCTTC.

The sample holds a few counts of this clonotype. The chain is built from TRBV19 and TRBJ1-1; no definite D call. Germline CDR1 and CDR2: LNHDA and SQIVND (reference sequence). V lost 6 bases and J lost 3, with 11 bases in between. The CDR3 is 13 amino acids. CDR3 sequence reads: CASSQFAHTEAFF. CDR3 sequence (DNA): TGTGCCAGTAGCCAATTTGCACACACTGAAGCTTTCTTT.

This clonotype was seen many times. The CDR3 spells CASSLGLAGGSNEQFF. The CDR3 nucleotides are TGCGCCAGCAGCTTGGGACTAGCGGGAGGTTCCAATGAGCAGTTCTTC. The chain recombines TRBV5-1 with TRBJ2-1; 13 positions match TRBD2. The V and J ends lost 0 bases and 6 bases, in that order; junction bases with no gene match: 3. Germline V CDR1 and CDR2: SGHRS, YFSETQ. The CDR3 consists of 16 residues.

In this sample, this clonotype turned up once. CDR3 in amino acids: CASSLGRVLSGYTF. The CDR3 DNA sequence: TGTGCCAGCAGCTTGGGCAGGGTTCTTTCTGGCTACACCTTC. The chain uses TRBV5-6 and TRBJ1-2, with a weak D call TRBD1 (5 bases). From germline, CDR1 is SGHDT and CDR2 YYEEEE. V lost 0 bases, J lost 7 bases, and 13 bases lay in between. CDR3 length equals 14 residues.

This clonotype was found many times. This chain uses TRBV6-5 with TRBJ2-7, with TRBD2 matching over 11 bases. Germline V gene data show CDR1 as MNHEY and CDR2 as SVGAGI. This CDR3 has 18 amino acids. V shed 0 bases and J 2 bases; nucleotides not matched to a gene: 9. The CDR3 sequence is CASSYSWTSGRATYEQYF. DNA for the CDR3: TGTGCCAGCAGTTACTCGTGGACTAGCGGGCGAGCCACCTACGAGCAGTACTTC.

This clonotype occurred many times. The chain has TRBV6-1 and TRBJ1-1; possible D gene TRBD1, 6 bases. Germline CDR1 is MNHNS and CDR2 is SASEGT. Deletions cut 1 base from V and 8 bases from J, with 11 bases between. The CDR3 has 13 amino acids. This CDR3 reads CASSEVQGWEAFF. The CDR3 DNA follows: TGTGCCAGCAGTGAAGTACAGGGTTGGGAAGCTTTCTTT.

CDR3 amino acids: CASSHDISSQETQYF. The CDR3 bases are TGCGCCAGCAGCCACGACATCTCCTCCCAAGAGACCCAGTACTTC. The chain has TRBV5-1 and TRBJ2-5; D not resolved. The CDR3 runs 15 residues. The germline V and J ends were trimmed by 4 bases and 1 base, with 14 bases remaining between them. Germline loops: CDR1 SGHRS, CDR2 YFSETQ.

As for this clonotype: One base away lies a much larger clone, so this may be a sequencing read error. V is TRBV5-1 and J is TRBJ1-4; no clear D gene. The CDR3 runs 16 residues. Germline-derived CDR1 and CDR2 are SGHRS and YFSETQ. CDR3 sequence reads: CASSLVLDATNEKLSF. Here the CDR3 DNA reads TGCGCCAGCAGCCTCGTACTAGATGCAACTAATGAAAAACTGTCTTTT.